Below, 26 T cell receptor beta chains from the same sample are listed, as sequenced in a study of low-dose radiotherapy and immunotherapy resistance in tumors. Priming of first-strand cDNA relied on TRAV- and TRBV-specific primers (covering alpha and beta chains). TCR amplification ran approximately 20 PCR cycles using constant-region and V-primer adapter primers. TCRdb called the reads again in MiXCR, with one record for every CDR3 protein. This table has more than 70,000 distinct CDR3 sequences, 20% appearing once. Time point meaning: after trial treatment. Stated treatment: LDRT plus nivolumab, ipilimumab, low-dose cyclophosphamide and aspirin (RACIN trial). The material was PBMCs, obtained after low-dose radiotherapy plus immunotherapy. The receptors derive from a female donor with ovarian cancer.

The sample holds many counts of this clonotype. The chain carries TRBV5-4 and TRBJ2-7; D perhaps matches TRBD2 (6 bases). The germline V and J ends were trimmed by 0 bases and 3 bases, with 10 bases remaining between them. The CDR3 spans 14 residues. Germline CDR1 and CDR2: SGHNT and YYREEE (reference sequence). CDR3 residues: CASSLETSHYEQYF. CDR3 in DNA: TGTGCCAGCAGCTTGGAGACTAGTCACTACGAGCAGTACTTC.

Many counts were recorded for this clonotype. The chain is built from TRBV28 and TRBJ2-3, with 7 positions matching TRBD1. V lost 10 bases, J lost 5 bases, and 12 bases stayed unmatched. CDR1 is MDHEN, CDR2 SYDVKM, per germline. The CDR3 has 14 residues. CDR3 loop: CATLTGHRKDTQYF. As DNA, the CDR3 is TGTGCCACCTTGACAGGGCACCGGAAAGATACGCAGTATTTT.

This clonotype was seen ten or more times. CDR3 sequence: CASSGAGGAGFGEQFF. The CDR3 DNA reads TGTGCCAGCAGTGGAGCGGGAGGTGCGGGATTTGGTGAGCAGTTCTTC. The V call is TRBV6-2 or TRBV6-3, the J call TRBJ2-1, with 9 bases identical to TRBD2. The CDR3 covers 16 residues. The V segment lost 5 bases and the J segment 9 bases; nucleotides outside the gene matches: 14. Germline V gene sequence: CDR1 MNHEY, CDR2 SVGEGT.

This clonotype was recorded at least ten times. This chain links TRBV5-1 with TRBJ2-3; no clear D gene. The CDR3 loop spans 14 amino acids. Germline assignment: CDR1 SGHRS and CDR2 YFSETQ. Trimming took 4 bases from V and 2 from J, leaving 11 bases between them. The CDR3 DNA reads as TGCGCCAGCAGCACGGGCGACTTCACAGATACGCAGTATTTT. Its translation is CASSTGDFTDTQYF.

This clonotype was recorded many times. This sequence joins TRBV6-2 or TRBV6-3 and TRBJ1-5; tentatively, D is TRBD1 (5 bases). The CDR3 contains 14 residues. The germline CDR1 and CDR2 sequences are MNHEY and SVGEGT. Trimming shortened V by 4 bases and J by 7 bases, and 14 bases separated the two germline ends. This CDR3 is CASSLTHWGQPQHF. The DNA of the CDR3 is TGTGCCAGCAGTTTAACCCATTGGGGGCAGCCCCAGCATTTT.

Only one count was recorded for this clonotype. The rearrangement joins TRBV4-2 to TRBJ2-3; TRBD2 is a possible D gene (6 bases). The CDR3 loop spans 17 amino acids. V was shortened by 5 bases and J by 2 bases, with 20 bases between the two germline ends. Germline lookup yields CDR1 LGHNA and CDR2 YNFKEQ. CDR3 sequence (DNA): TGTGCCAGCAGCGAAGCGCGGGGACGACAACACACAGATACGCAGTATTTT. Protein: CASSEARGRQHTDTQYF.

This clonotype was detected ten times or more. V is TRBV12-3 or TRBV12-4 and J is TRBJ1-3; D is undetermined. This CDR3 is built from 13 residues. The V end was cut by 3 bases, the J end by 2 bases, with 5 bases between. CDR3 DNA sequence: TGTGCCAGCAGTTTCGGGGCTGGAAACACCATATATTTT. This encodes CASSFGAGNTIYF.

Ten or more counts support this clonotype. The gene calls are TRBV3-1 and TRBJ2-1; D is possibly TRBD2 (5 bases). Trimming pared 4 bases from V and 6 bases from J, leaving 16 bases between. The germline CDR1 and CDR2 sequences are LGHDT and YNNKEL (reference sequence). CDR3 length: 15 residues. This CDR3 is CASSPPGLRVNEQFF. In nucleotides, the CDR3 is TGTGCCAGCAGCCCCCCCGGGCTGCGGGTCAATGAGCAGTTCTTC.

This clonotype was counted many times. V gene TRBV6-6 combines with J gene TRBJ1-1; D ambiguous. Trimming left V 7 bases short and J 6 bases short, with 18 bases between. Germline V gives CDR1 MNHNY, CDR2 SVGAGI (reference sequence). The CDR3 is 14 amino acids. CDR3 bases: TGTGCCAGCAACCGGAATCCATGGGATCCTGAAGCTTTCTTT. It is translated as CASNRNPWDPEAFF.

This clonotype was counted ten times or more. The rearrangement links TRBV28 to TRBJ2-7; no definite D call. Germline CDR1 and CDR2: MDHEN and SYDVKM. The germline V and J ends were trimmed by 5 bases and 2 bases, with 22 bases remaining between them. This CDR3 contains 17 residues. Written as DNA, the CDR3 is TGTGCCAGCAGTCCCTCCCGTATAGGGATCATCCCCTACGAGCAGTACTTC. This sequence encodes CASSPSRIGIIPYEQYF.

This clonotype was counted many times. The chain joins TRBV5-6 to TRBJ2-3, with 9 bases aligning to TRBD1. V trimming: 5 bases; J trimming: 5 bases; junction bases outside the gene matches: 9. CDR1 is SGHDT and CDR2 is YYEEEE in the germline V gene. There are 15 residues in the CDR3. The CDR3 nucleotides read TGTGCCAGCAGTGATACGGGACAGGGAAGAGATACGCAGTATTTT. The encoded protein is CASSDTGQGRDTQYF.

This clonotype has a count of ten or more. The V gene is TRBV3-1, the J gene TRBJ2-3, with D perhaps TRBD2 (5 bases). Germline V gene data show CDR1 as LGHDT and CDR2 as YNNKEL (reference sequence). The ends were cut back, 1 base at V and 0 bases at J, with 8 bases in the middle. The CDR3 runs 15 residues. DNA of the CDR3: TGTGCCAGCAGCCAAGGGAGGACTAGCACAGATACGCAGTATTTT. It codes for CASSQGRTSTDTQYF.

This clonotype occurred many times. V is TRBV24-1 and J is TRBJ2-1, with 7 positions matching TRBD1. Germline V lookup: CDR1 KGHDR, CDR2 SFDVKD. V lost 5 bases, J lost 9 bases, and 24 bases stayed unmatched. CDR3 length equals 19 residues. CDR3 sequence: CATSAKFPYRGGNFFEQFF. CDR3 bases: TGTGCCACCAGTGCCAAATTTCCTTACAGGGGTGGTAACTTCTTTGAGCAGTTCTTC.

This clonotype was seen repeatedly, ten times or more. The chain has TRBV7-2 and TRBJ1-1; D is unresolved. Germline CDR1 is SGHTA and CDR2 is FQGNSA. V lost 5 bases, J lost 1 base, and 11 bases lay in between. This CDR3 is built from 14 residues. CDR3 in amino acids: CASSVGPGNTEAFF. The CDR3 DNA follows: TGTGCCAGCAGCGTTGGACCCGGGAACACTGAAGCTTTCTTT.

In this sample, this clonotype turned up once. The rearrangement uses TRBV28 and TRBJ1-1, with D possibly being TRBD1 (5 bases). The V and J ends lost 2 bases and 1 base respectively, with 17 bases between them. The CDR3 length is 17 residues. Germline-derived CDR1 and CDR2 are MDHEN and SYDVKM. The CDR3 loop reads CASSLPLLIGGNTEAFF. CDR3 DNA: TGTGCCAGCAGTTTACCCCTTCTCATCGGGGGGAACACTGAAGCTTTCTTT.

The chain carries TRBV6-1 and TRBJ1-4; the D gene is possibly TRBD1 (5 bases). In germline, CDR1 is MNHNS, CDR2 SASEGT. The CDR3 has 15 residues. V lost 0 bases and J lost 5, with 10 bases in between. In DNA form, the CDR3 reads TGTGCCAGCAGTGAAGCGACAGCACGAAATGAAAAACTGTTTTTT. Translating gives CASSEATARNEKLFF.

This clonotype was detected once. A much bigger clone sits one base away, suggesting this may be a read error. J is TRBJ1-5 and V is TRBV7-3; D may be TRBD1 (5 bases). The germline gives CDR1 SGHTA, CDR2 FQGTGA. The CDR3 covers 13 residues. The CDR3 loop reads CVSSRDGNQPQHF. CDR3 in DNA: TGTGTCAGCAGCCGGGACGGAAATCAGCCCCAGCATTTT.

The sample holds many counts of this clonotype. The chain has TRBV6-5 and TRBJ1-1; D unresolved. V was clipped by 6 bases and J by 1 base, with 9 bases between them. This CDR3 has 13 amino acids. CDR1 is MNHEY and CDR2 is SVGAGI in the germline V gene. The CDR3 DNA follows: TGTGCCAGCAGCCCAGGACGGAACACTGAAGCTTTCTTT. This translates into CASSPGRNTEAFF.

This clonotype was seen many times. The chain carries TRBV7-9 and TRBJ2-7; the D is unclear. Germline loops: CDR1 SEHNR, CDR2 FQNEAQ (reference sequence). V lost 4 bases and J lost 5, with 12 bases in between. The CDR3 is 13 amino acids. The CDR3, as DNA: TGTGCCAGCAGCTCCCGGTCTAGAAACGAGCAGTACTTC. Amino acids: CASSSRSRNEQYF.

In this sample, this clonotype turned up many times. This chain links TRBV28 with TRBJ2-1, with 9 bases identical to TRBD2. Trimming cost V 3 bases and J 5 bases; bases outside gene matches: 5. In germline, CDR1 is MDHEN, CDR2 SYDVKM. This CDR3 contains 15 residues. The CDR3 region is CASSFPAGGNNEQFF. The CDR3 region has the DNA TGTGCCAGCAGTTTCCCGGCGGGGGGGAACAATGAGCAGTTCTTC.

The table lists this clonotype with many counts. The chain couples TRBV20-1 to TRBJ2-5, with D tentatively TRBD1 or TRBD2 (5 bases each). V was pared by 3 bases and J by 2 bases, with 19 bases between. CDR3 length: 16 amino acids. Germline values: CDR1 DFQATT, CDR2 SNEGSKA (reference sequence). The CDR3 nucleotides read TGCAGTGCTAGTTCCGGGACGAGACTACTTCAAGAGACCCAGTACTTC. It yields the protein CSASSGTRLLQETQYF.

Details on this clonotype: A read error may be the cause here, since a much bigger clone is one base away. The chain couples TRBV29-1 to TRBJ2-6; 9 bases are shared with TRBD1. Germline loops: CDR1 SQVTM, CDR2 ANQGSEA. The J segment lost 15 bases and the V segment lost 1 base, leaving 7 bases of the junction unmatched. The CDR3 loop spans 13 amino acids. The chain's CDR3 is CSVEGQGVSTLTF. The DNA of the CDR3 is TGCAGCGTTGAAGGACAGGGGGTCTCGACCCTGACTTTC.

This clonotype was detected many times. The gene calls are TRBV6-2 or TRBV6-3 and TRBJ1-3; maybe TRBD1 (5 bases). Per the germline V gene, CDR1 is MNHEY and CDR2 is SVGEGT. The CDR3 is 15 residues long. V was cut by 2 bases and J by 2 bases, with 10 bases left in between. In DNA form, the CDR3 reads TGTGCCAGCAGTTACGACAGCTATGCTGGAAACACCATATATTTT. The encoded protein is CASSYDSYAGNTIYF.

The table lists this clonotype with many counts. V gene TRBV28 combines with J gene TRBJ1-2; D is uncertain. The CDR3 has 12 residues. Germline V lookup: CDR1 MDHEN, CDR2 SYDVKM. V was cut by 2 bases and J by 4 bases, with 5 bases left in between. This CDR3 is CASSLNRYGYTF. Here the CDR3 DNA reads TGTGCCAGCAGTTTAAACCGCTATGGCTACACCTTC.

This chain links TRBV4-1 with TRBJ2-7; 8 bases agree with TRBD1. V trimming: 4 bases; J trimming: 4 bases; junction bases outside the gene matches: 9. The CDR3 is 15 amino acids. The germline V gene has CDR1 MGHRA and CDR2 YSYEKL. The CDR3 region has the DNA TGCGCCAGCAGCCCTTTCGGACAGGGAATTTACGAGCAGTACTTC. Protein: CASSPFGQGIYEQYF.

This clonotype has a count of ten or more. The chain couples TRBV5-4 to TRBJ1-1; perhaps TRBD1 as D (5 bases). From germline, CDR1 is SGHNT and CDR2 YYREEE (reference sequence). This CDR3 is built from 13 residues. Trimming removed 4 bases at V and 5 bases at J, with 12 bases between. In DNA form, the CDR3 reads TGTGCCAGCAGCCTTATTGAGGGGACTGAAGCTTTCTTT. Its translation: CASSLIEGTEAFF.